Below, 19 T cell receptor beta chains from the same sample are listed, as sequenced in a study of human T cells and chemical hapten exposure. As for time point: patch test 1, 2 weeks after DPC sensitization. Noted treatment: therapeutic diphenylcyclopropenone sensitization with weekly scalp DPC. TCRdb re-derived calls from the RACE reads in MiXCR, one entry per CDR3 protein. The sample has nearly 350,000 distinct CDR3 sequences; around 7% are singletons. The input for sequencing was whole blood, taken in connection with sensitization to the hapten diphenylcyclopropenone (DPC). These receptor sequences come from a woman aged 18-35 years with alopecia areata. Some clones in this sample may be carry-over from other donors' samples.

This clonotype has a count of ten or more. The V and J genes are TRBV4-2 and TRBJ2-6; the D gene is possibly TRBD1 (5 bases). The CDR3 runs 16 residues. Trimming cost V 0 bases and J 2 bases, with 8 bases left between them. CDR1 is LGHNA and CDR2 is YNFKEQ in the germline V gene. CDR3 sequence (DNA): TGTGCCAGCAGCCAAGAGGCAGGGACTGGGGCCAACGTCCTGACTTTC. Translation: CASSQEAGTGANVLTF.

V is TRBV13 and J is TRBJ2-2; TRBD2 might be the D (5 bases). Trimming left V 4 bases short and J 5 bases short, with 11 bases between. The CDR3 spans 14 residues. Germline lookup yields CDR1 PRHDT and CDR2 FYEKMQ (reference sequence). The CDR3 region is CASSYGEGTGELFF. DNA for the CDR3: TGTGCCAGCAGCTACGGGGAAGGTACCGGGGAGCTGTTTTTT.

This clonotype was observed a handful of times. The J gene is TRBJ2-3, the V gene TRBV15; D not certain. The CDR3 spans 13 residues. V lost 6 bases and J 0 bases, leaving 7 bases between the germline ends. Germline V CDR1 and CDR2: LNHNV, YYDKDF (reference sequence). The CDR3 loop reads CATRGSSTDTQYF. In DNA form, the CDR3 reads TGTGCCACCAGAGGCAGTAGCACAGATACGCAGTATTTT. The full variable domain, its missing parts supplied by reference TRBV15 and TRBJ2-3, is DAMVIQNPRYQVTQFGKPVTLSCSQTLNHNVMYWYQQKSSQAPKLLFHYYDKDFNNEADTPDNFQSRRPNTSFCFLDIRSPGLGDTAMYLCATRGSSTDTQYFGPGTRLTVL.

This chain joins TRBV6-4 and TRBJ2-2, with unresolved D. The CDR3 consists of 13 residues. The germline CDR1 and CDR2 sequences are MRHNA and SNTAGT. V was clipped by 3 bases and J by 6 bases, with 8 bases between them. The CDR3 bases are TGTGCCAGCAGTGAAGGCACGTCCGGGGAGCTGTTTTTT. It translates to CASSEGTSGELFF.

This clonotype was seen ten or more times. CDR3 amino acids: CASSQGQQGSADTQYF. CDR3 nucleotides: TGTGCCAGCAGCCAGGGACAACAGGGTTCGGCAGATACGCAGTATTTT. The genes are TRBV4-2 and TRBJ2-3; D is perhaps TRBD1 (6 bases). Germline V lookup: CDR1 LGHNA, CDR2 YNFKEQ. The CDR3 is made up of 16 amino acids. Trimming removed 3 bases at V and 4 bases at J, with 17 bases between.

This clonotype was counted many times. This rearrangement joins TRBV6-1 to TRBJ1-1; 8 nucleotides match TRBD1. V shed 6 bases and J 2 bases; nucleotides not matched to a gene: 14. The CDR3 spans 17 residues. Looked up from germline, CDR1 is MNHNS and CDR2 is SASEGT. CDR3 region: CASRPGQASSFNTEAFF. Here the CDR3 DNA reads TGTGCCAGCAGACCGGGACAGGCGTCGTCTTTTAACACTGAAGCTTTCTTT.

This chain uses TRBV10-3 with TRBJ2-5, with 13 bases aligning to TRBD2. Germline CDR1 reads ENHRY; CDR2 reads SYGVKD. This CDR3 has 13 residues. The V gene end was trimmed by 9 bases and the J gene end by 5 bases; junction bases not matched to a gene: 3. The CDR3 sequence is CAIGLAGVETQYF. The CDR3 nucleotides are TGTGCCATTGGACTAGCGGGGGTCGAGACCCAGTACTTC.

At least ten counts were recorded for this clonotype. The chain employs TRBV20-1 and TRBJ1-5; 9 bases are a match to TRBD1. After removal of 6 bases from V and 0 bases from J, the junction contained 3 bases not matched to a gene. This CDR3 region has 14 residues. The V gene's germline CDR1 is DFQATT and CDR2 SNEGSKA (reference sequence). CDR3 in amino acids: CSARQGDSNQPQHF. The CDR3, as DNA: TGCAGTGCCCGACAGGGGGATAGCAATCAGCCCCAGCATTTT.

This clonotype showed up many times. The chain has TRBV7-9 and TRBJ1-2, with a weak D call TRBD1 (6 bases). This CDR3 is 14 amino acids long. V lost 6 bases to trimming and J lost 0 bases, with 11 bases between them. In germline, CDR1 is SEHNR, CDR2 FQNEAQ (reference sequence). The CDR3 sequence is CASSPDRTNYGYTF. The CDR3 DNA reads as TGTGCCAGCAGTCCAGACAGGACTAACTATGGCTACACCTTC.

CDR3 sequence: CSARAQGGETQYF. CDR3 nucleotides: TGCAGTGCTAGAGCGCAGGGTGGGGAGACCCAGTACTTC. This chain joins TRBV20-1 and TRBJ2-5, with a tentative D call TRBD1 (5 bases). Trimming took 1 base from V and 5 from J, leaving 11 bases between them. This CDR3 is built from 13 residues. Per the germline V gene, CDR1 is DFQATT and CDR2 is SNEGSKA (reference sequence).

Comment on this clonotype: A much larger clone is a single base away; this may be a read error. Because the CDR3 is missing its conserved closing phenylalanine or tryptophan, this is likely a read error. V usage is TRBV6-2 or TRBV6-3 and J usage is TRBJ2-6, with 8 bases lining up with TRBD1. Unmatched junction bases numbered 4, after V lost 5 bases and J lost 4 bases. Germline V CDR1 and CDR2: MNHEY, SVGEGT. This CDR3 spans 15 amino acids. The CDR3 here is CASSPTGVGANVLTS. DNA of the CDR3: TGTGCCAGCAGTCCGACAGGGGTAGGGGCCAACGTCCTGACTTCC.

This clonotype came up many times. The chain carries TRBV28 and TRBJ1-5, with 8 bases lining up with TRBD1. The CDR3 is 16 amino acids. Trimming removed 4 bases from V and 3 bases from J; junction bases left unmatched: 8. Germline V CDR1 and CDR2: MDHEN, SYDVKM. CDR3 in DNA: TGTGCCAGCAGTTACACCGGACAGGGTATCAATCAGCCCCAGCATTTT. It encodes CASSYTGQGINQPQHF.

The chain carries TRBV3-1 and TRBJ1-2; possibly TRBD1 for D (6 bases). The CDR3 is 14 residues long. Trimming took 1 base from V and 4 from J, leaving 10 bases between them. Germline CDR1 is LGHDT and CDR2 is YNNKEL (reference sequence). The CDR3 is CASSQVGGGYGYTF. DNA of the CDR3: TGTGCCAGCAGCCAAGTAGGAGGGGGCTATGGCTACACCTTC.

This chain joins TRBV7-3 and TRBJ2-2; no clear D. CDR3 length: 17 residues. V was cut by 5 bases and J by 0 bases, with 16 bases left in between. The germline V gene encodes CDR1 SGHTA and CDR2 FQGTGA. This CDR3 is CASSLDLGSANTGELFF. The CDR3 region has the DNA TGTGCCAGCAGCCTGGATTTGGGGTCCGCGAACACCGGGGAGCTGTTTTTT.

This sequence joins TRBV27 and TRBJ2-3; a weak D match, TRBD2 (7 bases). CDR3 length equals 15 residues. V gave up 6 bases and J gave up 5 bases, with 18 bases separating them. Germline V lookup: CDR1 MNHEY, CDR2 SMNVEV (reference sequence). The CDR3, as DNA: TGTGCCAGCAGCCCGGGGGGCATGGGGTTAGATACGCAGTATTTT. It is translated as CASSPGGMGLDTQYF.

This clonotype was detected ten times or more. The chain joins TRBV7-2 to TRBJ2-1, with 11 bases aligning to TRBD2. The CDR3 consists of 19 residues. Germline V lookup: CDR1 SGHTA, CDR2 FQGNSA. The V gene end was trimmed by 2 bases and the J gene end by 3 bases; junction bases not matched to a gene: 12. The CDR3 nucleotides read TGTGCCAGCAGCTTATTGGTGGGTCTAGCGGGGGGCTACTACAATGAGCAGTTCTTC. This codes for CASSLLVGLAGGYYNEQFF.

This rearrangement joins TRBV10-3 to TRBJ2-1, with D perhaps TRBD1 (5 bases). The germline CDR1 and CDR2 sequences are ENHRY and SYGVKD. The V gene lost 8 bases and the J gene lost 2 bases, with 10 bases spanning the gap. CDR3 length equals 13 residues. The CDR3 nucleotides read TGTGCCATCCTGACAGTTCCCTACAATGAGCAGTTCTTC. This codes for CAILTVPYNEQFF.

This clonotype occurred many times. J is TRBJ1-5 and V is TRBV28; D ambiguous. Per germline, CDR1 MDHEN and CDR2 SYDVKM. The CDR3 has 14 residues. With 7 bases removed from V and 4 bases from J, the gap between germline ends came to 14 bases. The CDR3 nucleotides are TGTGCCAGCACCCTGGCCGCGCTAAATCAGCCCCAGCATTTT. This codes for CASTLAALNQPQHF.

This clonotype was found many times. The CDR3 DNA reads as TGTGCCAGCAGCTACGACCGGGACAGCTCCTACGAGCAGTACTTC. This codes for CASSYDRDSSYEQYF. This sequence joins TRBV7-2 and TRBJ2-7, with TRBD1 matching over 7 bases. The CDR3 is 15 amino acids. Per the germline V gene, CDR1 is SGHTA and CDR2 is FQGNSA. Germline trimming cut 4 bases from V and 0 bases from J; bases unmatched to any gene: 6.